These T cell receptor beta chains were read from a single sample in a study of blood T cell repertoires in COVID-19. Repertoires were generated with immunoSEQ multiplex PCR, while TCRdb's copy carries only in-frame clones and drops some. The sample lists around 360,000 clones; 87% were seen once. The sample was peripheral blood. These TCRs come from a woman aged 25 to 39 with COVID-19, enrolled during active disease. Each CDR3 is given with its conserved first and last residue. Each record gives: D gene, J gene, clone size, V gene, CDR3 DNA, CDR3 protein. The D gene is left open where the match is weak. Some rows mark clone size as missing; the rest say once, few, many or name a class of expanded clone.

d_gene: .
j_gene: TRBJ2-1
abundance: .
v_gene: TRBV13
CDR3nt: TGTGCCAGCAGCTTAGTTATCGATGAGCAGTTCTTC
CDR3aa: CASSLVIDEQFF

d_gene: .
j_gene: TRBJ2-7
abundance: once
v_gene: TRBV30
CDR3nt: TGTGCCTGGAGGGACAAAAACTCCTACGAGCAGTACTTC
CDR3aa: CAWRDKNSYEQYF

d_gene: TRBD2
j_gene: TRBJ2-7
abundance: .
v_gene: TRBV11-2
CDR3nt: TGTGCCAGCAGCTTACTTAGAAGTAGCGGGCGGCAGCGCTACGAGCAGTACTTC
CDR3aa: CASSLLRSSGRQRYEQYF

d_gene: TRBD1
j_gene: TRBJ1-2
abundance: .
v_gene: TRBV6-5
CDR3nt: TGTGCCAGCAGTTACTTCCAAGGGCCAGGGGGTGGCTACACCTTC
CDR3aa: CASSYFQGPGGGYTF

d_gene: TRBD2
j_gene: TRBJ2-7
abundance: .
v_gene: TRBV2
CDR3nt: TGTGCCAGCAGTGAGGAGCGGGGGGGCTGGGAGCAGTACTTC
CDR3aa: CASSEERGGWEQYF

d_gene: TRBD1
j_gene: TRBJ2-1
abundance: .
v_gene: TRBV28
CDR3nt: TGTGCCAGCAGTACCCCGGACAGGGTCGATGAGCAGTTCTTC
CDR3aa: CASSTPDRVDEQFF

d_gene: TRBD1
j_gene: TRBJ1-2
abundance: .
v_gene: TRBV12-3/TRBV12-4
CDR3nt: TGTGCCAGCAGCCTGGGACAGAACTATGGCTACACCTTC
CDR3aa: CASSLGQNYGYTF

d_gene: .
j_gene: TRBJ1-1
abundance: .
v_gene: TRBV19
CDR3nt: TGTGCCAGTAGTACCGACGGGGGGGCGAACACTGAAGCTTTCTTT
CDR3aa: CASSTDGGANTEAFF

d_gene: .
j_gene: TRBJ2-2
abundance: .
v_gene: TRBV10-3
CDR3nt: TGTGCCATCAGTGAGACGAGGGGGACCGGGGAGCTGTTTTTT
CDR3aa: CAISETRGTGELFF

d_gene: TRBD1
j_gene: TRBJ1-1
abundance: .
v_gene: TRBV29-1
CDR3nt: TGCAGCGTTACAGGGGCTGAAGCTTTCTTT
CDR3aa: CSVTGAEAFF

d_gene: TRBD2
j_gene: TRBJ2-3
abundance: .
v_gene: TRBV24-1
CDR3nt: TGTGCCACCAGTGGGCTAGCGGGAGTCACAGATACGCAGTATTTT
CDR3aa: CATSGLAGVTDTQYF

d_gene: TRBD2
j_gene: TRBJ2-1
abundance: .
v_gene: TRBV6-4
CDR3nt: TGTGCCAGCAGTGTCCTAGCGGGAGGGCCCGGTGAGCAGTTCTTC
CDR3aa: CASSVLAGGPGEQFF

d_gene: TRBD1
j_gene: TRBJ2-1
abundance: .
v_gene: TRBV29-1
CDR3nt: TGCAGCGTAAACAGGGGTTACAATGAGCAGTTCTTC
CDR3aa: CSVNRGYNEQFF

d_gene: .
j_gene: TRBJ1-3
abundance: few
v_gene: TRBV12-3/TRBV12-4
CDR3nt: TGTGCCAGCACCCCGACGAGCGACACCATATATTTT
CDR3aa: CASTPTSDTIYF

d_gene: .
j_gene: TRBJ1-5
abundance: .
v_gene: TRBV28
CDR3nt: TGTGCCAGCAGTTTATTTCAGGGGCAGCCCCAGCATTTT
CDR3aa: CASSLFQGQPQHF

d_gene: TRBD1
j_gene: TRBJ2-2
abundance: .
v_gene: TRBV13
CDR3nt: TGTGCCAGCAGCTTAGCCCTGACAGGGGGAGTTGACGGGGAGCTGTTTTTT
CDR3aa: CASSLALTGGVDGELFF

d_gene: .
j_gene: TRBJ2-6
abundance: .
v_gene: TRBV5-4
CDR3nt: TGTGCCAGCAGCCCCGAGGCTGGGGCCAACGTCCTGACTTTC
CDR3aa: CASSPEAGANVLTF

d_gene: TRBD1
j_gene: TRBJ1-1
abundance: .
v_gene: TRBV18
CDR3nt: TGTGCCAGCTCACCGCGACAGGGTGAAGCTTTCTTT
CDR3aa: CASSPRQGEAFF

d_gene: TRBD1
j_gene: TRBJ1-2
abundance: .
v_gene: TRBV13
CDR3nt: TGTGCCACCGTGGGCCGGACAGGGGCGGGTGGCTACACCTTC
CDR3aa: CATVGRTGAGGYTF

d_gene: TRBD2
j_gene: TRBJ2-7
abundance: .
v_gene: TRBV4-1
CDR3nt: TGCGCCAGCAGCCTCGGACTAGCTTGGGAGCAGTACTTC
CDR3aa: CASSLGLAWEQYF

d_gene: .
j_gene: TRBJ2-7
abundance: .
v_gene: TRBV9
CDR3nt: TGTGCCAGCAGCGTAGATACAGAGCAGTACTTC
CDR3aa: CASSVDTEQYF

d_gene: TRBD1
j_gene: TRBJ1-1
abundance: .
v_gene: TRBV5-5
CDR3nt: TGTGCCAGCAGCCTACAGGGGGCTAACACTGAAGCTTTCTTT
CDR3aa: CASSLQGANTEAFF

d_gene: .
j_gene: TRBJ2-7
abundance: .
v_gene: TRBV5-5
CDR3nt: TGTGCCAGCTCGGGGTCCTACGAGCAGTACTTC
CDR3aa: CASSGSYEQYF

d_gene: .
j_gene: TRBJ1-1
abundance: few
v_gene: TRBV6-5
CDR3nt: TGTGCCAGCAGCCCCTGGACACAAGGGAACACTGAAGCTTTCTTT
CDR3aa: CASSPWTQGNTEAFF

d_gene: .
j_gene: TRBJ1-1
abundance: .
v_gene: TRBV5-8
CDR3nt: TGTGCCACCCTACAGGTAACTGAAGCTTTCTTT
CDR3aa: CATLQVTEAFF

d_gene: TRBD1
j_gene: TRBJ1-1
abundance: .
v_gene: TRBV10-3
CDR3nt: TGTGCCATCTCAGGGGGGTCCATGAACACTGAAGCTTTCTTT
CDR3aa: CAISGGSMNTEAFF

d_gene: TRBD2
j_gene: TRBJ2-1
abundance: .
v_gene: TRBV3-1/TRBV3-2
CDR3nt: TGTGCCAGCAGCCAGACTAGCGGGAGGGCCTACAATGAGCAGTTCTTC
CDR3aa: CASSQTSGRAYNEQFF

d_gene: TRBD2
j_gene: TRBJ2-1
abundance: .
v_gene: TRBV30
CDR3nt: TGTGCCTGGAGTGATGCCCTAGCGGGACGGGATGAGCAGTTCTTC
CDR3aa: CAWSDALAGRDEQFF

d_gene: TRBD1
j_gene: TRBJ2-7
abundance: once
v_gene: TRBV27
CDR3nt: TGTGTTTCCGGGACAGGCTCCTACGAGCAGTACTTC
CDR3aa: CVSGTGSYEQYF

d_gene: .
j_gene: TRBJ2-5
abundance: .
v_gene: TRBV4-2
CDR3nt: TGTGCCAGCAGCCAAGATCGGCGGGTCCAAGAGACCCAGTACTTC
CDR3aa: CASSQDRRVQETQYF

d_gene: .
j_gene: TRBJ2-2
abundance: .
v_gene: TRBV7-8
CDR3nt: TGTGCCAGCAGCCCGTCGACAGTCATCATCGGGGAGCTGTTTTTT
CDR3aa: CASSPSTVIIGELFF

d_gene: .
j_gene: TRBJ2-1
abundance: .
v_gene: TRBV5-8
CDR3nt: TGTGCCAGACGGGAGAGCGGAATATATGAGCAGTTCTTC
CDR3aa: CARRESGIYEQFF

d_gene: TRBD1
j_gene: TRBJ2-1
abundance: once
v_gene: TRBV9
CDR3nt: TGTGCCAGCAGCACAACCGGGACAGGGCGAGGTGGCTCCTACAATGAGCAGTTCTTC
CDR3aa: CASSTTGTGRGGSYNEQFF

d_gene: TRBD1
j_gene: TRBJ2-7
abundance: .
v_gene: TRBV4-3
CDR3nt: TGCGCCAGCAGCCAAGGGCAGGGGGCCTCCTACGAGCAGTACTTC
CDR3aa: CASSQGQGASYEQYF

d_gene: TRBD1
j_gene: TRBJ1-5
abundance: once
v_gene: TRBV30
CDR3nt: TGTGCCTGGGGGACAGGGGTCAATCAGCCCCAGCATTTT
CDR3aa: CAWGTGVNQPQHF

d_gene: .
j_gene: TRBJ2-1
abundance: .
v_gene: TRBV27
CDR3nt: TGTGCCAGCAGCCTCGGACTGGGGATTGAGCAGTTCTTC
CDR3aa: CASSLGLGIEQFF

d_gene: .
j_gene: TRBJ2-2
abundance: .
v_gene: TRBV11-3
CDR3nt: TGTGCCAGCAGCCTAAGCACCGGGGAGCTGTTTTTT
CDR3aa: CASSLSTGELFF

d_gene: .
j_gene: TRBJ2-1
abundance: once
v_gene: TRBV7-2
CDR3nt: TGTGCCAGCAGCCCCCCCGGAGGGAGCAATGAGCAGTTCTTC
CDR3aa: CASSPPGGSNEQFF